This entry is about one TCR beta chain. V was clipped by 2 bases and J by 7 bases; unmatched bases: 12. This CDR3 comprises 16 residues. Regarding treatment: 15 to 20 received Ad26.COV2.S at low or high dose, single or two shots; about five received placebo; per-sample allocation not given. All samples were drawn on day 63, counting from the first vaccine or placebo injection. The data originate from a study of Ad26.COV2.S vaccination and SARS-CoV-2 variants. Assay used: immunoSEQ multiplex PCR; TCRdb lists only in-frame clones, some missing. Here the sample spans some 390,000 clones, about 88% being singletons.

Specimen: peripheral blood, collected in a trial of Ad26.COV2.S vaccine versus placebo. The rearrangement joins TRBV5-3 to TRBJ2-4; 7 bases map to TRBD1. TRBV5-3 is given ORF status, its function remaining uncertain. This clonotype was sampled from a person aged 18 to 65 who received the Ad26.COV2.S COVID-19 vaccine or a placebo. CDR3 coding DNA: TGTGCCAGAAGCTTATGCGGCCCAGGGGGACCTAACATTCAGTACTTC. Translating it yields CARSLCGPGGPNIQYF.